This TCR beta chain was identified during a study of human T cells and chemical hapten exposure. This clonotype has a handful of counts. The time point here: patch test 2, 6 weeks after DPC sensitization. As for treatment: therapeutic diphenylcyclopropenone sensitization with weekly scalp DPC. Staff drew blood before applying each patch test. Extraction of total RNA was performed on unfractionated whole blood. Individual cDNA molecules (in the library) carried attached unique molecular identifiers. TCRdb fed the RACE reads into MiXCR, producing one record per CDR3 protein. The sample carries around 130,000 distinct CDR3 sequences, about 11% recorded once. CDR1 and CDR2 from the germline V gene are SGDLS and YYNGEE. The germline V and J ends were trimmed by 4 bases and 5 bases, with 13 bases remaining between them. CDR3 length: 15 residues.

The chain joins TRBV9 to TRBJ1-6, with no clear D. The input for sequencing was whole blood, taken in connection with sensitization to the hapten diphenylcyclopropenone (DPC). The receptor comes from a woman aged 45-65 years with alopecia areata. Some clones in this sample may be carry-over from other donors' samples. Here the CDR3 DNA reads TGTGCCAGCAGCATGAACCGGGAGAATAATTCACCCCTCCACTTT. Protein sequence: CASSMNRENNSPLHF.